The source of this TCR beta chain is a study of T cell repertoires in cytomegalovirus infection. The wider study: CMV infection plus the matching HLA type was flagged by public TCR beta signatures.

TCRdb re-called the reads through MiXCR, storing one row per CDR3 protein. In the table there are nearly 550,000 distinct CDR3 sequences, more than 15% of which are singletons. The CDR3 length is 16 residues. In germline, CDR1 is LGHDT, CDR2 YNNKEL (reference sequence). Trimming took off 1 base at V and 0 bases at J, with 10 bases between the two ends. This rearrangement joins TRBV3-1 to TRBJ2-1; tentative D call: TRBD1 (6 bases). The specimen sequenced was CD8+ T cells from PBMCs. The sequence came from a human donor in good health (CMV status not recorded). Some clones in this sample may be carry-over from other donors' samples. The CDR3 bases are TGTGCCAGCAGCCAAGGGGCAGGGGCCTCCTACAATGAGCAGTTCTTC. This encodes CASSQGAGASYNEQFF.